Each of the 15 T cell receptor beta chains below was sequenced from the same sample in a study of T-cell memory formation after mild COVID-19. TCRdb ran MiXCR on the 5' RACE reads and lists one entry per CDR3 protein. The table includes roughly 480,000 distinct CDR3 sequences, 25% detected once. Sequenced: PBMCs or a T cell subset sorted from them (not recorded which). These TCRs come from an adult woman who had mild COVID-19 (a few samples of this study predate the infection). Cell type and time point are not known.

V gene TRBV19 combines with J gene TRBJ2-7, with 8 bases aligning to TRBD2. Germline CDR1 and CDR2: LNHDA and SQIVND (reference sequence). V dropped 6 bases and J dropped 1; count of bases not matched to a gene: 8. This CDR3 contains 15 residues. The CDR3 loop is CASRNPGLGSYEQYF. In DNA form, the CDR3 reads TGTGCCAGTAGGAACCCGGGACTAGGATCCTACGAGCAGTACTTC.

The table lists this clonotype with a few counts. The chain employs TRBV29-1 and TRBJ2-2, with D possibly TRBD2 on 5 matching bases. CDR1 SQVTM and CDR2 ANQGSEA come from the germline V gene. The CDR3 consists of 13 residues. The V end lost 6 bases, the J end lost 3 bases, and 11 bases lay between the germline ends. CDR3 nucleotide sequence: TGCAGCGTGGTGACGGGATACACCGGGGAGCTGTTTTTT. This sequence encodes CSVVTGYTGELFF.

The chain couples TRBV4-2 to TRBJ2-2, with 10 bases identical to TRBD2. In germline, CDR1 is LGHNA, CDR2 YNFKEQ. The V and J ends lost 1 base and 6 bases, in that order; junction bases with no gene match: 5. The CDR3 spans 16 residues. CDR3 protein: CASSQGLAGGPGELFF. The CDR3 DNA reads as TGTGCCAGCAGCCAAGGACTAGCGGGCGGGCCCGGGGAGCTGTTTTTT.

This clonotype has only a few counts. This chain connects TRBV24-1 to TRBJ2-1; D ambiguous. The CDR3 has 13 amino acids. The germline V gene encodes CDR1 KGHDR and CDR2 SFDVKD. Trimming took 6 bases from V and 2 from J, leaving 7 bases between them. CDR3 sequence (DNA): TGTGCCACCAGTATAGGGCCCTACAATGAGCAGTTCTTC. This sequence encodes CATSIGPYNEQFF.

V and J are TRBV6-6 and TRBJ2-2, with D perhaps TRBD2 (6 bases). This CDR3 has 16 residues. Germline values: CDR1 MNHNY, CDR2 SVGAGI (reference sequence). The V end lost 0 bases, the J end lost 2 bases, and 10 bases lay between the germline ends. The CDR3, as DNA: TGTGCCAGCAGTTACTCGTGGAGGGGCAACACCGGGGAGCTGTTTTTT. This encodes CASSYSWRGNTGELFF.

This clonotype was found once. This chain joins TRBV5-1 and TRBJ1-2; tentative D call: TRBD1 (6 bases). The CDR3 has 16 amino acids. The germline V and J ends were trimmed by 0 bases and 2 bases, with 14 bases remaining between them. From germline, CDR1 is SGHRS and CDR2 YFSETQ. The CDR3 here is CASSLGGGVSNYGYTF. CDR3 sequence (DNA): TGCGCCAGCAGCTTGGGAGGGGGAGTCTCGAACTATGGCTACACCTTC.

This clonotype has just a few counts. The rearrangement uses TRBV27 and TRBJ1-1; weak D call: TRBD1 (5 bases). In germline, CDR1 is MNHEY, CDR2 SMNVEV (reference sequence). CDR3 length: 15 amino acids. V lost 5 bases and J 6 bases, leaving 19 bases between the germline ends. For the CDR3, the DNA is TGTGCCAGCAGTCCTTCAGGGAGGGCGTGGTCTGAAGCTTTCTTT. Residues: CASSPSGRAWSEAFF.

The chain joins TRBV4-1 to TRBJ1-1; D is possibly TRBD1 (6 bases). The V gene's germline CDR1 is MGHRA and CDR2 YSYEKL. This CDR3 has 16 residues. Trimming left V 1 base short and J 3 bases short, with 15 bases between. The DNA for the CDR3 is TGCGCCAGCAGCCAAGGGGACACCTGGGAGGACACTGAAGCTTTCTTT. This codes for CASSQGDTWEDTEAFF.

The V gene is TRBV10-3, the J gene TRBJ2-1; 12 positions agree with TRBD2. Germline V lookup: CDR1 ENHRY, CDR2 SYGVKD. The CDR3 is made up of 16 amino acids. V shed 6 bases and J 0 bases; nucleotides not matched to a gene: 3. The CDR3 DNA is TGTGCCATCAGCCGACTAGCGGGAGACTCCTACAATGAGCAGTTCTTC. Protein product: CAISRLAGDSYNEQFF.

This chain joins TRBV12-3 or TRBV12-4 and TRBJ2-7; D perhaps matches TRBD2 (5 bases). This CDR3 has 15 residues. Between the trimmed V and J ends, which lost 3 bases and 2 bases, there was a span of 14 bases. The CDR3 DNA is TGTGCCAGCAGTTTGGTGTGGGAGTTACCCTACGAGCAGTACTTC. Its translation is CASSLVWELPYEQYF.

The chain is built from TRBV19 and TRBJ1-5; a weak D match, TRBD1 (5 bases). This CDR3 spans 14 amino acids. Trimming removed 2 bases from V and 7 bases from J, with 12 bases in between. The germline V gene has CDR1 LNHDA and CDR2 SQIVND (reference sequence). The CDR3 is CASSIMGGLQPQHF. The CDR3, as DNA: TGTGCCAGTAGTATAATGGGGGGTTTACAGCCCCAGCATTTT.

The chain links TRBV4-3 to TRBJ2-1; D is undetermined. CDR1 LGHNA and CDR2 YSLEER come from the germline V gene. The CDR3 loop spans 16 amino acids. V lost 0 bases and J 5 bases, leaving 14 bases between the germline ends. The CDR3 sequence is CASSQDVGYSDNEQFF. CDR3 bases: TGCGCCAGCAGCCAAGACGTAGGGTATTCCGACAATGAGCAGTTCTTC.

This clonotype appeared a few times. The rearrangement joins TRBV5-1 to TRBJ2-2; 10 bases fit TRBD1. CDR3 length: 16 amino acids. Looked up from germline, CDR1 is SGHRS and CDR2 is YFSETQ. Trimming at V came to 5 bases and at J to 1 base, leaving 5 bases not matched to a gene. CDR3 nucleotides: TGCGCCAGCAGTCAGACAGGGGGCAAGAACACCGGGGAGCTGTTTTTT. This translates into CASSQTGGKNTGELFF.

V usage is TRBV7-6 and J usage is TRBJ1-1; 7 bases fit TRBD1. Losses at the gene ends were 0 bases for V and 3 bases for J; bases not matched to a gene: 4. CDR1 and CDR2 (germline): SGHVS, FNYEAQ. This CDR3 spans 15 amino acids. The CDR3 bases are TGTGCCAGCAGCTTAGCGAGACAGGGCTACACTGAAGCTTTCTTT. Translation: CASSLARQGYTEAFF.

Only a few counts were recorded for this clonotype. The J gene is TRBJ1-1, the V gene TRBV20-1; TRBD1 matches at 9 bases. The CDR3 consists of 12 residues. From germline, CDR1 is DFQATT and CDR2 SNEGSKA (reference sequence). V lost 5 bases and J lost 4; bases outside the gene matches: 2. In DNA, the CDR3 is TGCAGTGCTCGGGACAGGGCCACTGAAGCTTTCTTT. Its translation is CSARDRATEAFF.